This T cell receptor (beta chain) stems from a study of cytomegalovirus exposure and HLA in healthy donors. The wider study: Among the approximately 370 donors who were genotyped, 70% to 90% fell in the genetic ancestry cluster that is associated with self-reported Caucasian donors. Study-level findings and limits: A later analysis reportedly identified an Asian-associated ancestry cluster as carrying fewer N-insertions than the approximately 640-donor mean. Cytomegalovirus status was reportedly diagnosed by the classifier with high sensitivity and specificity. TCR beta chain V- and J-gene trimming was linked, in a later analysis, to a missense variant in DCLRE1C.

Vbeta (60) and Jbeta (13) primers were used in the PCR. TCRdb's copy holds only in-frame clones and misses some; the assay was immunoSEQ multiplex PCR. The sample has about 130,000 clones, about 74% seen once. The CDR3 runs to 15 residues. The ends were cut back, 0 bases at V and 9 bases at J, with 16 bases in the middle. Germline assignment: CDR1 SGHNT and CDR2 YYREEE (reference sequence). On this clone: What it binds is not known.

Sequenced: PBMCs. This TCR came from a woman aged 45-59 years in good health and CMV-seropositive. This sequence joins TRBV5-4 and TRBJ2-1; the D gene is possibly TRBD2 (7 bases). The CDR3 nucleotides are TGTGCCAGCAGCTTGGGCTCTCGGGGGGCAGGTGAGCAGTTCTTC. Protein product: CASSLGSRGAGEQFF.